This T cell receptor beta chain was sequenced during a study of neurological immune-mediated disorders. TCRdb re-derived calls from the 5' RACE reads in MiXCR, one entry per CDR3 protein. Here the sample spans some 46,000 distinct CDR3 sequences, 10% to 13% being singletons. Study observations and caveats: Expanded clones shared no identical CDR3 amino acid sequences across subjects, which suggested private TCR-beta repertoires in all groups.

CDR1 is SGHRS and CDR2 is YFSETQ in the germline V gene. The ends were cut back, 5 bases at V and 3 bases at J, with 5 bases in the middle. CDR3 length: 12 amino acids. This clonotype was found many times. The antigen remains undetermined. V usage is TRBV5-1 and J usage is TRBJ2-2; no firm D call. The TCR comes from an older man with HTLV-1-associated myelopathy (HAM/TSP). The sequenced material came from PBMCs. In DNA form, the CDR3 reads TGCGCCAGCAGATTTGACACCGGGGAGCTGTTTTTT. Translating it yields CASRFDTGELFF.